Reported below is one TCR beta chain. The data originate from a study of identical twins. CDR1 and CDR2 (germline): SGHRS, YFSETQ. V lost 6 bases, J lost 7 bases, and 8 bases lay in between. CDR3 length: 11 amino acids. TCRdb processed the 5' RACE reads anew with MiXCR; each CDR3 protein has one entry. This sample has roughly 690,000 distinct CDR3 sequences, with approximately 22% found just once. These data also formed part of another study, on T cells expressing NK-cell markers.

The sequence came from a woman aged 18-35 years in good health. The sequencing input was PBMCs. The J gene is TRBJ2-1, the V gene TRBV5-1, with D perhaps given as TRBD1 or TRBD2 (5 bases each). The CDR3 bases are TGCGCCAGCATGGGGGTAAATGAGCAGTTCTTC. The encoded protein is CASMGVNEQFF.